The sequence of this T cell receptor beta chain was determined in a study of shared clonotypes between healthy human individuals. This CDR3 spans 14 amino acids. Germline CDR1 SNHLY, CDR2 FYNNEI. After removal of 6 bases from V and 10 bases from J, the junction contained 12 bases not matched to a gene. This clone was seen only a few times. Only in-frame clones appear in the TCRdb table, and some are missing; sequencing was by immunoSEQ multiplex PCR. The sample comprises over a million clones, 75% to 80% of which are singletons, and 0.55% to 0.7% rests with the top ten. The sequence derives from a man aged 18 to 29 in good health. Some clones in this sample may be carry-over from other donors' samples. Sequences were obtained from memory CD4+ T cells from PBMCs. Subset denoted: CD45RA-negative fraction. This sequence joins TRBV2 and TRBJ1-1; TRBD1 agrees at 9 bases. The CDR3 sequence is CASSPRTGDGRAFF. CDR3 coding DNA: TGTGCCAGCAGCCCTCGGACAGGGGACGGGAGAGCTTTCTTT.